A single sample gave rise to the 28 T cell receptor beta chains below, sequenced in a study of T-cell reconstitution after alpha-beta-depleted transplantation in children. Researchers prepared the TCRbeta library using unique molecular identifiers, the study reports. TCRdb independently ran MiXCR on the PCR reads; one entry per CDR3 protein. This table holds about 350,000 distinct CDR3 sequences, around 15% found once. Here the sequenced sample was PBMCs, mostly from graft donor cells, taken 360 days after TCRalphabeta/CD19-depleted stem cell transplant. Every receptor here comes from a male patient aged 2-15 years who had a stem cell transplant for acute lymphoblastic leukemia, so the T cells may come from the graft donor.

This rearrangement joins TRBV6-2 or TRBV6-3 to TRBJ2-1; 8 bases line up with TRBD1. From germline, CDR1 is MNHEY and CDR2 SVGEGT. Trimming cost V 8 bases and J 10 bases; bases outside gene matches: 10. The CDR3 length is 13 residues. CDR3 bases: TGTGCCAGCCGACCCACAGGGGGAGGAGAGCAGTTCTTC. Translation gives CASRPTGGGEQFF.

This clonotype has a handful of counts. The chain joins TRBV20-1 to TRBJ2-1; D possibly corresponds to TRBD2 (5 bases). V lost 3 bases to trimming and J lost 6 bases, with 15 bases between them. This CDR3 has 14 residues. Germline assignment: CDR1 DFQATT and CDR2 SNEGSKA (reference sequence). The CDR3 is CSASRTQRINEQFF. In DNA, the CDR3 is TGCAGTGCTAGTCGGACGCAGCGGATCAATGAGCAGTTCTTC.

The gene calls are TRBV9 and TRBJ2-1; D perhaps matches TRBD2 (5 bases). This CDR3 comprises 16 residues. V was pared by 1 base and J by 6 bases, with 17 bases between. Germline CDR1 and CDR2: SGDLS and YYNGEE. CDR3 coding DNA: TGTGCCAGCAGCGTACGTACTAGTGGGTGGGGCAATGAGCAGTTCTTC. Translating it yields CASSVRTSGWGNEQFF.

The chain recombines TRBV4-3 with TRBJ2-1, with D perhaps TRBD1 (6 bases). The CDR3 is made up of 17 amino acids. The germline gives CDR1 LGHNA, CDR2 YSLEER. Trimming cost V 1 base and J 3 bases, with 16 bases left between them. CDR3 DNA: TGCGCCAGCAGCCAAGTCTCAGGGGCCCCTGGCTACAATGAGCAGTTCTTC. It yields the protein CASSQVSGAPGYNEQFF.

At least ten counts were recorded for this clonotype. The chain carries TRBV23-1 and TRBJ2-1; 9 bases fit TRBD2. TRBV23-1 is an ORF; its function is uncertain. J gave up 6 bases and V 9 bases, and 6 bases lay outside the gene matches. The CDR3 runs to 13 residues. This CDR3 is CASTAGGGNEQFF. CDR3 sequence (DNA): TGCGCCAGTACAGCGGGAGGAGGCAATGAGCAGTTCTTC.

In this sample, this clonotype turned up many times. This chain links TRBV4-3 with TRBJ2-7; D gene unclear. V lost 0 bases to trimming and J lost 1 base, with 7 bases between them. The germline V gene encodes CDR1 LGHNA and CDR2 YSLEER. The CDR3 extends over 14 amino acids. DNA for the CDR3: TGCGCCAGCAGCCAAGAAGTTCTTTCCTACGAGCAGTACTTC. Its translation is CASSQEVLSYEQYF.

The table lists this clonotype with a few counts. The genes are TRBV12-3 or TRBV12-4 and TRBJ1-1, with 7 bases identical to TRBD1. Losses at the gene ends were 6 bases for V and 7 bases for J; bases not matched to a gene: 14. This CDR3 contains 15 residues. DNA of the CDR3: TGTGCCAGCAGGCCCGGGGACAGCCTCGATGGTGAAGCTTTCTTT. It specifies CASRPGDSLDGEAFF.

This clonotype has a count of ten or more. This sequence joins TRBV12-3 or TRBV12-4 and TRBJ2-3; D may be TRBD2 (6 bases). V shed 5 bases and J shed 14 bases, with 17 bases lying between them. This CDR3 has 12 amino acids. The chain's CDR3 is CASSPLASGRYF. The CDR3 DNA reads as TGTGCCAGCAGTCCTCTAGCCTCCGGGAGGTATTTT.

This chain connects TRBV12-3 or TRBV12-4 to TRBJ2-6; 11 bases match TRBD1. Trimming took 2 bases from V and 2 from J; bases not matched to a gene: 2. CDR3 size: 17 residues. The CDR3 DNA reads as TGTGCCAGCAGTTTATGGACAGGGGGCCCTGGGGCCAACGTCCTGACTTTC. This sequence encodes CASSLWTGGPGANVLTF.

This clonotype was seen at least ten times. The rearrangement joins TRBV10-3 to TRBJ1-2, with a tentative D call TRBD1 (6 bases). Germline V lookup: CDR1 ENHRY, CDR2 SYGVKD. This CDR3 comprises 14 residues. CDR3 sequence reads: CPNTGTRANYGYTF. The CDR3 DNA sequence: TGTCCCAATACCGGGACACGGGCTAACTATGGCTACACCTTC.

This chain links TRBV20-1 with TRBJ2-5, with 7 positions matching TRBD2. Per germline, CDR1 DFQATT and CDR2 SNEGSKA (reference sequence). The junction had 7 bases not matched to a gene; V was cut back by 0 bases and J by 3 bases. This CDR3 contains 15 residues. This CDR3 is CSARDGGTAKETQYF. The CDR3 nucleotides are TGCAGTGCTAGAGACGGGGGGACTGCAAAAGAGACCCAGTACTTC.

This clonotype was seen a few times. This chain joins TRBV7-2 and TRBJ1-1; no clear D gene. Germline loops: CDR1 SGHTA, CDR2 FQGNSA. The ends were cut back, 5 bases at V and 5 bases at J, with 9 bases in the middle. The CDR3 runs 12 residues. Written as DNA, the CDR3 is TGTGCCAGCAGCCCCCTTTTTACTGAAGCTTTCTTT. Protein product: CASSPLFTEAFF.

The chain uses TRBV12-3 or TRBV12-4 and TRBJ2-2; 9 nucleotides agree with TRBD1. CDR3 length: 15 amino acids. V lost 6 bases, J lost 3 bases, and 5 bases stayed unmatched. The CDR3: CASRERTGDTGELFF. CDR3 nucleotides: TGTGCCAGCAGAGAACGGACAGGGGACACCGGGGAGCTGTTTTTT.

The V call is TRBV4-2, the J call TRBJ2-1; D is ambiguous. The germline V gene has CDR1 LGHNA and CDR2 YNFKEQ. V was shortened by 1 base and J by 1 base, with 11 bases between the two germline ends. The CDR3 has 16 residues. The CDR3 nucleotides are TGTGCCAGCAGCCAAGGATCGGTTTCATCCTACAATGAGCAGTTCTTC. Amino acids: CASSQGSVSSYNEQFF.

The gene calls are TRBV12-3 or TRBV12-4 and TRBJ2-7, with D tentatively TRBD1 (5 bases). Trimming cost V 6 bases and J 2 bases, with 14 bases left between them. This CDR3 comprises 14 residues. The CDR3 loop is CASRTDMATYEQYF. DNA for the CDR3: TGTGCCAGCAGGACGGACATGGCTACCTACGAGCAGTACTTC.

The gene calls are TRBV20-1 and TRBJ2-1; D not certain. With 4 bases removed from V and 15 bases from J, the gap between germline ends came to 16 bases. The CDR3 has 11 residues. The germline V gene encodes CDR1 DFQATT and CDR2 SNEGSKA (reference sequence). CDR3 region: CSATLDPGRFF. DNA of the CDR3: TGCAGTGCTACTCTCGACCCCGGACGGTTCTTC.

The chain joins TRBV15 to TRBJ2-3, with D uncertain. This CDR3 has 15 residues. Trimming removed 0 bases at V and 1 base at J, with 8 bases between. Germline V gives CDR1 LNHNV, CDR2 YYDKDF (reference sequence). For the CDR3, the DNA is TGTGCCACCAGCAGAGAGGCCCCTCGCACAGATACGCAGTATTTT. This sequence encodes CATSREAPRTDTQYF.

This clonotype has more than one count but fewer than ten. The gene calls are TRBV28 and TRBJ2-7; the D gene is possibly TRBD1 (6 bases). The CDR3 length is 14 residues. The V gene's germline CDR1 is MDHEN and CDR2 SYDVKM. V dropped 3 bases and J dropped 1 base, with 10 bases sitting between them. DNA of the CDR3: TGTGCCAGCAGTTTTGCACAGGGATCCTACGAGCAGTACTTC. The encoded protein is CASSFAQGSYEQYF.

The chain couples TRBV7-2 to TRBJ2-6, with 8 nucleotides matching TRBD2. The CDR3 runs to 21 residues. Germline V lookup: CDR1 SGHTA, CDR2 FQGNSA. After removal of 0 bases from V and 1 base from J, the junction contained 14 bases not matched to a gene. CDR3 amino acids: CASSLASGMGRGLSGANVLTF. The CDR3 DNA is TGTGCCAGCAGCTTAGCTAGCGGGATGGGCCGGGGCCTTTCTGGGGCCAACGTCCTGACTTTC.

Turning to this clonotype: The CDR3 ends on some other residue instead of the conserved phenylalanine or tryptophan, so this is likely a read error. The chain is built from TRBV12-3 or TRBV12-4 and TRBJ2-5, with D possibly called TRBD1 or TRBD2 (5 bases each). V gave up 5 bases and J gave up 2 bases, with 9 bases separating them. The CDR3 length is 13 residues. The CDR3 DNA reads TGTGCCAGCAGTCGGGGCCGACAAGAGACCCAGTACCTC. Encoded protein: CASSRGRQETQYL.

The CDR3: CASRSGGHNQPQHF. For the CDR3, the DNA is TGTGCCAGCAGGTCAGGGGGTCACAATCAGCCCCAGCATTTT. The J gene is TRBJ1-5, the V gene TRBV12-3 or TRBV12-4; TRBD1 matches 7 bases. Trimming at V came to 6 bases and at J to 3 bases, leaving 5 bases not matched to a gene. The CDR3 runs 14 residues.

This clonotype was detected a few times. The chain links TRBV10-3 to TRBJ2-6; D unclear. Germline CDR1 reads ENHRY; CDR2 reads SYGVKD. The CDR3 covers 19 residues. Trimming took off 0 bases at V and 0 bases at J, with 15 bases between the two ends. The CDR3, as DNA: TGTGCCATCAGTGAGTCGTTGGTTCTGGTGGACTCTGGGGCCAACGTCCTGACTTTC. Translation: CAISESLVLVDSGANVLTF.

This clonotype was picked up a small number of times. CDR3 residues: CASSFGQPQETQYF. The DNA for the CDR3 is TGTGCCAGCAGCTTCGGCCAGCCCCAAGAGACCCAGTACTTC. The rearrangement links TRBV11-2 to TRBJ2-5; no clear D gene. The germline V gene encodes CDR1 SGHAT and CDR2 FQNNGV. V was clipped by 3 bases and J by 1 base, with 9 bases between them. The CDR3 spans 14 residues. Using reference TRBV11-2 and TRBJ2-5 for the parts outside the CDR3, the full variable domain is EAGVAQSPRYKIIEKRQSVAFWCNPISGHATLYWYQQILGQGPKLLIQFQNNGVVDDSQLPKDRFSAERLKGVDSTLKIQPAKLEDSAVYLCASSFGQPQETQYFGPGTRLLVL.

The chain recombines TRBV20-1 with TRBJ2-1, with D perhaps matching TRBD2 (6 bases). This CDR3 is 14 amino acids long. Per germline, CDR1 DFQATT and CDR2 SNEGSKA (reference sequence). The V gene lost 6 bases and the J gene lost 5 bases, with 17 bases spanning the gap. The CDR3 nucleotides are TGCAGTGCCCCCAGGCCCGGGAGAAACAATGAGCAGTTCTTC. Amino acid sequence: CSAPRPGRNNEQFF.

This clonotype was seen more than once but under ten times. This chain connects TRBV28 to TRBJ2-7; 11 bases fit TRBD2. J was trimmed by 2 bases and V by 4 bases; bases with no gene match: 4. Germline assignment: CDR1 MDHEN and CDR2 SYDVKM. The CDR3 loop spans 15 amino acids. CDR3 sequence: CASSSGGLAAYEQYF. CDR3 nucleotide sequence: TGTGCCAGCAGTTCTGGGGGACTAGCGGCCTACGAGCAGTACTTC. Supplemented by reference TRBV28 and TRBJ2-7, the full variable domain reads DVKVTQSSRYLVKRTGEKVFLECVQDMDHENMFWYRQDPGLGLRLIYFSYDVKMKEKGDIPEGYSVSREKKERFSLILESASTNQTSMYLCASSSGGLAAYEQYFGPGTRLTVT.

This clonotype was counted between two and nine times. The chain links TRBV7-2 to TRBJ2-6; D is uncertain. Trimming removed 3 bases from V and 5 bases from J, with 14 bases in between. The CDR3 spans 16 residues. Looked up from germline, CDR1 is SGHTA and CDR2 is FQGNSA. The CDR3 is CASSFGVALRANVLTF. CDR3 sequence (DNA): TGTGCCAGCAGCTTCGGTGTGGCGTTACGGGCCAACGTCCTGACTTTC.

This clonotype was recorded a few times. The V and J genes are TRBV30 and TRBJ2-7; D perhaps matches TRBD1 (6 bases). The V end lost 2 bases, the J end lost 3 bases, and 23 bases lay between the germline ends. Germline assignment: CDR1 GTSNPN and CDR2 SVGIG (reference sequence). The CDR3 runs to 17 residues. The CDR3 nucleotides read TGTGCCTGGAGTAGGGGCCTTGACAGGACCTTTCTCTACGAGCAGTACTTC. This encodes CAWSRGLDRTFLYEQYF.

This sequence joins TRBV5-5 and TRBJ2-3; 7 bases are shared with TRBD1. The CDR3 length is 17 residues. The J segment lost 7 bases and the V segment lost 1 base, leaving 15 bases of the junction unmatched. Germline V lookup: CDR1 SGHKS, CDR2 YYEKEE (reference sequence). CDR3 in amino acids: CASSLKEDRFLVHTQYF. For the CDR3, the DNA is TGTGCCAGCAGCTTGAAAGAGGACAGGTTCCTCGTTCATACGCAGTATTTT. The entire variable domain, with the rest obtained from reference TRBV5-5 and TRBJ2-3, is as follows: DAGVTQSPTHLIKTRGQQVTLRCSPISGHKSVSWYQQVLGQGPQFIFQYYEKEERGRGNFPDRFSARQFPNYSSELNVNALLLGDSALYLCASSLKEDRFLVHTQYFGPGTRLTVL.